These 28 T cell receptor beta chains share one sample of origin, sequenced in a study of T-cell memory formation after mild COVID-19. TCRdb reanalysed the 5' RACE reads using MiXCR and keeps one entry per CDR3 protein. The sample has 85,000 to 120,000 distinct CDR3 sequences, roughly 12% seen once. Sequencing was performed on PBMCs or a T cell subset sorted from them (not recorded which). Receptor source: an adult woman who had mild COVID-19 (a few samples of this study predate the infection). Cell type and time point are not known.

The V call is TRBV12-3 or TRBV12-4, the J call TRBJ2-1; D uncertain. The V end lost 3 bases, the J end lost 7 bases, and 16 bases lay between the germline ends. The CDR3 runs to 15 residues. CDR3 sequence: CASSLGVGPINEQFF. CDR3 sequence (DNA): TGTGCCAGCAGTTTGGGTGTCGGCCCCATAAATGAGCAGTTCTTC.

The chain is built from TRBV6-2 or TRBV6-3 and TRBJ1-6, with D possibly being TRBD1 (5 bases). Between the trimmed V and J ends, which lost 0 bases and 9 bases, there was a span of 9 bases. Germline CDR1 and CDR2: MNHEY and SVGEGT. The CDR3 totals 14 residues. Here the CDR3 DNA reads TGTGCCAGCAGTTACTCGGGGGGGACTTCACCCCTCCACTTT. Amino acids: CASSYSGGTSPLHF.

This chain connects TRBV6-5 to TRBJ2-3; the D gene is possibly TRBD1 (6 bases). Germline V CDR1 and CDR2: MNHEY, SVGAGI. The CDR3 has 13 amino acids. V lost 9 bases and J 2 bases, leaving 12 bases between the germline ends. The DNA for the CDR3 is TGTGCCAGTGTGGGGGCCCTCACAGATACGCAGTATTTT. This encodes CASVGALTDTQYF.

The CDR3 sequence is CASSQDRGGFTGELFF. The CDR3 bases are TGCGCCAGCAGCCAAGACAGGGGGGGATTCACCGGGGAGCTGTTTTTT. The rearrangement joins TRBV4-1 to TRBJ2-2; D may correspond to TRBD1 or TRBD2 (7 bases each). This CDR3 is 16 amino acids long. The germline CDR1 and CDR2 sequences are MGHRA and YSYEKL. V was shortened by 0 bases and J by 4 bases, with 12 bases between the two germline ends.

This clonotype showed up many times. The chain employs TRBV4-1 and TRBJ1-1, with D unresolved. Looked up from germline, CDR1 is MGHRA and CDR2 is YSYEKL. Trimming cost V 6 bases and J 1 base, with 12 bases left between them. The length of the CDR3 is 14 residues. The CDR3: CASRTLPGNTEAFF. In DNA, the CDR3 is TGCGCCAGCAGAACCCTCCCGGGGAACACTGAAGCTTTCTTT.

V and J are TRBV7-9 and TRBJ2-3; D is uncertain. Between the trimmed V and J ends, which lost 1 base and 1 base, there was a span of 9 bases. The length of the CDR3 is 15 residues. From germline, CDR1 is SEHNR and CDR2 FQNEAQ (reference sequence). CDR3 in DNA: TGTGCCAGCAGCTTAGTCACTATTGGCACAGATACGCAGTATTTT. Translating it yields CASSLVTIGTDTQYF.

The chain joins TRBV20-1 to TRBJ2-3; 9 nucleotides agree with TRBD1. The junction had 13 bases not matched to a gene; V was cut back by 5 bases and J by 4 bases. CDR3 length: 16 residues. CDR1 is DFQATT and CDR2 is SNEGSKA in the germline V gene (reference sequence). The CDR3 reads CSARPPGQGWADTQYF. In nucleotides, the CDR3 is TGCAGTGCTCGTCCCCCGGGACAGGGTTGGGCAGATACGCAGTATTTT.

This clonotype was seen a few times. Written as DNA, the CDR3 is TGCGCCAGCAGCCAAGATTTAGTGGGGATAGGCTACAATGAGCAGTTCTTC. Encoded protein: CASSQDLVGIGYNEQFF. V usage is TRBV4-3 and J usage is TRBJ2-1; D is uncertain. Germline V gene sequence: CDR1 LGHNA, CDR2 YSLEER. Deletions cut 0 bases from V and 3 bases from J, with 15 bases between. The CDR3 loop spans 17 amino acids.

This clonotype was picked up a small number of times. V is TRBV29-1 and J is TRBJ2-3, with a possible D match to TRBD2 (5 bases). Trimming pared 4 bases from V and 2 bases from J, leaving 10 bases between. The CDR3 is 13 amino acids. Germline lookup yields CDR1 SQVTM and CDR2 ANQGSEA. CDR3 amino acids: CSVVGEYTDTQYF. The CDR3 nucleotides read TGCAGCGTTGTCGGGGAGTACACAGATACGCAGTATTTT.

This chain joins TRBV7-8 and TRBJ1-5; the D is unclear. V lost 1 base and J 5 bases, leaving 24 bases between the germline ends. This CDR3 has 19 residues. The germline V gene has CDR1 SGHVS and CDR2 FQNEAQ. The CDR3 sequence: CASSLVAGGINWVDQPQHF. The CDR3 DNA reads TGTGCCAGCAGCTTAGTTGCAGGAGGGATAAATTGGGTCGATCAGCCCCAGCATTTT.

The J gene is TRBJ2-2, the V gene TRBV7-9; 8 positions match TRBD1. CDR3 size: 18 residues. The trim removed 0 bases at V and 3 bases at J, leaving 9 bases unmatched. Germline V CDR1 and CDR2: SEHNR, FQNEAQ (reference sequence). CDR3 protein: CASSLAYLGTGDTGELFF. Written as DNA, the CDR3 is TGTGCCAGCAGCTTAGCCTACCTCGGGACAGGAGACACCGGGGAGCTGTTTTTT.

The table lists this clonotype with a few counts. The chain joins TRBV4-3 to TRBJ2-1; D perhaps matches TRBD2 (6 bases). Germline V CDR1 and CDR2: LGHNA, YSLEER. CDR3 length: 15 residues. V lost 0 bases and J lost 9, with 15 bases in between. The DNA for the CDR3 is TGCGCCAGCAGCCAAGATTACGGGAGCAGGAGTGAGCAGTTCTTC. Its translation: CASSQDYGSRSEQFF.

In this sample, this clonotype turned up a few times. The chain couples TRBV19 to TRBJ2-5, with 9 nucleotides matching TRBD1. The germline gives CDR1 LNHDA, CDR2 SQIVND (reference sequence). The CDR3 has 11 amino acids. V dropped 8 bases and J dropped 5; count of bases not matched to a gene: 0. The CDR3 protein is CASGQGETQYF. As DNA, the CDR3 is TGTGCCAGTGGACAGGGGGAGACCCAGTACTTC. Variable domain in full (rest from reference TRBV19 and TRBJ2-5): DGGITQSPKYLFRKEGQNVTLSCEQNLNHDAMYWYRQDPGQGLRLIYYSQIVNDFQKGDIAEGYSVSREKKESFPLTVTSAQKNPTAFYLCASGQGETQYFGPGTRLLVL.

In its sample, this clonotype was seen many times. The rearrangement links TRBV12-3 or TRBV12-4 to TRBJ2-7; D uncertain. Trimming shortened V by 3 bases and J by 3 bases, and 9 bases separated the two germline ends. This CDR3 is built from 13 residues. CDR3 sequence reads: CASSFLGSYEQYF. CDR3 coding DNA: TGTGCCAGCAGTTTTCTGGGTAGCTACGAGCAGTACTTC.

This clonotype has at least ten counts. This chain connects TRBV9 to TRBJ2-2; the D gene is possibly TRBD1 (7 bases). CDR1 and CDR2 from the germline V gene are SGDLS and YYNGEE. The CDR3 length is 17 residues. V shed 4 bases and J shed 10 bases, with 26 bases lying between them. The CDR3, as DNA: TGTGCCAGCAGCCTACCCCGTGGAGGGGGCCCAAACCAGGAGCTGTTTTTT. Encoded protein: CASSLPRGGGPNQELFF.

This chain's CDR3 is CATSRDLTSGGYNEQFF. The DNA of the CDR3 is TGTGCCACCAGCAGAGATTTGACTAGCGGAGGTTACAATGAGCAGTTCTTC. The gene calls are TRBV15 and TRBJ2-1; 9 bases fit TRBD2. J lost 4 bases, V lost 0 bases, and 7 bases had no gene match. CDR3 length equals 17 residues. Germline V gene data show CDR1 as LNHNV and CDR2 as YYDKDF (reference sequence).

In this sample, this clonotype turned up a few times. V gene TRBV19 combines with J gene TRBJ2-1; TRBD1 or TRBD2 may be the D gene (5 bases each). The germline gives CDR1 LNHDA, CDR2 SQIVND (reference sequence). V gave up 3 bases and J gave up 5 bases, with 17 bases separating them. The CDR3 extends over 16 amino acids. The CDR3 protein is CASSITRGDAHNEQFF. The CDR3 DNA sequence: TGTGCCAGTAGTATTACAAGAGGGGACGCCCACAATGAGCAGTTCTTC. The variable domain in full, with the rest retrieved from reference TRBV19 and TRBJ2-1, is DGGITQSPKYLFRKEGQNVTLSCEQNLNHDAMYWYRQDPGQGLRLIYYSQIVNDFQKGDIAEGYSVSREKKESFPLTVTSAQKNPTAFYLCASSITRGDAHNEQFFGPGTRLTVL.

The chain uses TRBV12-3 or TRBV12-4 and TRBJ2-1, with TRBD2 matching 7 bases. The CDR3 contains 13 residues. The J segment lost 7 bases and the V segment lost 3 bases, leaving 3 bases of the junction unmatched. The CDR3 loop reads CASSFGGINEQFF. The DNA for the CDR3 is TGTGCCAGCAGTTTCGGGGGGATTAATGAGCAGTTCTTC.

This chain links TRBV5-1 with TRBJ2-1; the D gene is possibly TRBD1 (6 bases). There are 16 residues in the CDR3. The germline CDR1 and CDR2 sequences are SGHRS and YFSETQ. The V and J ends lost 0 bases and 1 base respectively, with 11 bases between them. The CDR3, as DNA: TGCGCCAGCAGCTTGGGATGGGGGCAGTCCTACAATGAGCAGTTCTTC. Amino acids: CASSLGWGQSYNEQFF.

This sequence joins TRBV29-1 and TRBJ2-1, with D unresolved. V was cut by 2 bases and J by 5 bases, with 7 bases left in between. Germline CDR1 is SQVTM and CDR2 is ANQGSEA. This CDR3 contains 12 residues. The CDR3, as DNA: TGCAGCGTTGAATGGCCAGACAATGAGCAGTTCTTC. Protein: CSVEWPDNEQFF.

The V call is TRBV6-2 or TRBV6-3, the J call TRBJ2-7; D gene uncertain. The CDR3 is 16 amino acids. CDR1 and CDR2 from the germline V gene are MNHEY and SVGEGT. The germline V and J ends were trimmed by 8 bases and 3 bases, with 23 bases remaining between them. CDR3 amino acids: CASSMVGLTLIYEQYF. The DNA of the CDR3 is TGTGCCAGCTCGATGGTGGGTCTCACCTTAATCTACGAGCAGTACTTC.

This clonotype was seen a few times. The V and J genes are TRBV27 and TRBJ2-2; D perhaps matches TRBD2 (6 bases). The V gene lost 3 bases and the J gene lost 5 bases, with 13 bases spanning the gap. CDR1 is MNHEY, CDR2 SMNVEV, per germline (reference sequence). This CDR3 comprises 15 residues. The CDR3 nucleotides read TGTGCCAGCAGTTTCTTCGGGACTTCTACCGGGGAGCTGTTTTTT. Translation: CASSFFGTSTGELFF.

This clonotype has more than one count but fewer than ten. V is TRBV7-2 and J is TRBJ1-6; tentative D call: TRBD1 (5 bases). The CDR3 is 17 residues long. Trimming cost V 5 bases and J 7 bases, with 21 bases left between them. Germline V lookup: CDR1 SGHTA, CDR2 FQGNSA. The CDR3 protein is CASSPKGYSRGNSPLHF. In DNA, the CDR3 is TGTGCCAGCAGCCCGAAAGGCTACTCCCGGGGGAATTCACCCCTCCACTTT.

In its sample, this clonotype was seen a few times. The chain couples TRBV12-3 or TRBV12-4 to TRBJ2-7; 7 bases map to TRBD2. CDR3 length: 13 residues. Unmatched junction bases numbered 6, after V lost 7 bases and J lost 3 bases. CDR3 sequence (DNA): TGTGCCAGCACCCTTGGGGGGGACTACGAGCAGTACTTC. This gives the protein CASTLGGDYEQYF.

V gene TRBV15 combines with J gene TRBJ1-2; D ambiguous. CDR1 is LNHNV, CDR2 YYDKDF, per germline (reference sequence). Trimming removed 3 bases at V and 4 bases at J, with 18 bases between. The CDR3 is 16 amino acids. The CDR3 DNA reads TGTGCCACCAGCAGTGCAAGAGATTTCGGATCCTATGGCTACACCTTC. This translates into CATSSARDFGSYGYTF.

V gene TRBV15 combines with J gene TRBJ2-7; D might be TRBD2 (5 bases). CDR3 length: 13 amino acids. Trimming took 1 base from V and 5 from J, leaving 9 bases between them. Germline-derived CDR1 and CDR2 are LNHNV and YYDKDF (reference sequence). The CDR3 nucleotides read TGTGCCACCAGCAGAGGGAGGTTGGACGAGCAGTACTTC. It codes for CATSRGRLDEQYF.

This clonotype appeared a few times. This chain connects TRBV19 to TRBJ2-4; TRBD1 aligns across 10 bases. The J segment lost 3 bases and the V segment lost 5 bases, leaving 4 bases of the junction unmatched. This CDR3 comprises 15 residues. Germline V gene sequence: CDR1 LNHDA, CDR2 SQIVND (reference sequence). CDR3 region: CASSDRGLVKNIQYF. CDR3 DNA sequence: TGTGCCAGTAGTGACAGGGGGCTTGTCAAAAACATTCAGTACTTC.

The CDR3 spells CASSYSDYGIEFF. CDR3 sequence (DNA): TGTGCCAGCAGTTACTCCGACTACGGGATAGAGTTCTTC. The chain couples TRBV6-6 to TRBJ2-1; the D gene is possibly TRBD2 (5 bases). V was cut by 0 bases and J by 14 bases, with 14 bases left in between. Germline V CDR1 and CDR2: MNHNY, SVGAGI (reference sequence). The CDR3 is 13 residues long.